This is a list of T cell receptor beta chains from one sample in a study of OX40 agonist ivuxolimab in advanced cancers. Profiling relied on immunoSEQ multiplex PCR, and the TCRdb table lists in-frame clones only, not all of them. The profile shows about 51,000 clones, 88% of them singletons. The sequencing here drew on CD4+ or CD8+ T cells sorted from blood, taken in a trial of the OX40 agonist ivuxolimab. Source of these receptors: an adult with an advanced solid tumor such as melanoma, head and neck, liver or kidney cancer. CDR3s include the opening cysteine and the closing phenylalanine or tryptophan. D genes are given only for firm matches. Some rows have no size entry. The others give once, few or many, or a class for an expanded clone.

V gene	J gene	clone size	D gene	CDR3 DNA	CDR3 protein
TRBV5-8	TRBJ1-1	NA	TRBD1	TGTGCCAGCAGCTGGACAGGGGGCTTAGGGGCTTTCTTT	CASSWTGGLGAFF
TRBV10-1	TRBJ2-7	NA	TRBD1	TGCGCCACCACCTATACCGGGACAGGGGTCGAGCAGTACTTC	CATTYTGTGVEQYF
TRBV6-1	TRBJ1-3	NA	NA	TGTGCCAGCAGTGCAACCGCAGGAACCCGGACGTCTAAGGGAAACACCATATATTTT	CASSATAGTRTSKGNTIYF
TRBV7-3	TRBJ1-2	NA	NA	TGTGCCAGCAGCTTGTACGGATACGCTAACTATGGCTACACCTTC	CASSLYGYANYGYTF
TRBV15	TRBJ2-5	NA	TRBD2	TGTGCCACCAGCACGCGGGGGGGCAGCGAGACCCAGTACTTC	CATSTRGGSETQYF
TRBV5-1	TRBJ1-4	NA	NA	TGCGCCAGCAGCGGCACACCGGGCAGGGAGGAACTGTTTTTT	CASSGTPGREELFF
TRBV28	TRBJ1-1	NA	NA	TGTGCCAGCAAGGAGGGAATCACTGAAGCTTTCTTT	CASKEGITEAFF
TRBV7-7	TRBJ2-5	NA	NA	TGTGCTAGCAGCTTTAACCAGATGAAGACCCAGTACTTC	CASSFNQMKTQYF
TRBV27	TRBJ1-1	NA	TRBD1	TGTGCCAGCATGGGACAGTCATACACTGAAGCTTTCTTT	CASMGQSYTEAFF
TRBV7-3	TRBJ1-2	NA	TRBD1	TGTGCCAGCAGCCCGACAGGGGACTATGGCTACACCTTC	CASSPTGDYGYTF
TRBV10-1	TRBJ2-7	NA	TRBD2	TGCGCCAGCAGTAACCCGGGACTAGCGGACTACGAGCAGTACTTC	CASSNPGLADYEQYF
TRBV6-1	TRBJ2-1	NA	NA	TGTGCCAGCAGTGGGTTAAGAGGGACGGAGCAGTTCTTC	CASSGLRGTEQFF
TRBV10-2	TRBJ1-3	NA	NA	TGCGCCAGCAGGGACAGCTCGGGCACCATATATTTT	CASRDSSGTIYF
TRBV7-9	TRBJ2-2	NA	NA	TGTGCCAGCAGTTCAGTACAGGGACCCCAAGGGGAGCTGTTTTTT	CASSSVQGPQGELFF
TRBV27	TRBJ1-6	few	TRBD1	TGTGCCAGCAGTTTATCGGGGACAGGGGGCTTATCACCCCTCCACTTT	CASSLSGTGGLSPLHF
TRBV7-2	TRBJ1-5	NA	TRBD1	TGTGCCAGCAGCTCTTGGACAGGGGTACATCAGCCCCAGCATTTT	CASSSWTGVHQPQHF
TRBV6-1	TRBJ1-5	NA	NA	TGTGCCAGCAGTGAAGTTAAGGGTCAGCCCCAGCATTTT	CASSEVKGQPQHF